A selection of T cell receptor beta chains follows, all from one sample in a study of PD-L1 blockade in urothelial cancer. Generated by immunoSEQ multiplex PCR, the TCRdb table keeps only in-frame clones and is missing some. The data contain roughly 21,000 clones, 90% of them singletons. The material was PBMCs, obtained around atezolizumab (anti-PD-L1) treatment. The receptors originated from a woman aged 60-70 years with urothelial cancer. CDR3s include the opening cysteine and the closing phenylalanine or tryptophan. The D gene is left open where the match is weak. Clone size is given for some rows only: seen once, a few or many times, or a class if the clone is expanded.

clone_size | d_call | j_call | v_call | cdr3_aa | cdr3_nt
NA | NA | TRBJ2-6 | TRBV28 | CASSSGLTGWANVLTF | TGTGCCAGCAGTTCCGGACTGACTGGGTGGGCCAACGTCCTGACTTTC
NA | TRBD2 | TRBJ2-7 | TRBV11-2 | CASSPGLAGGYEQYF | TGTGCCAGCAGCCCGGGACTAGCGGGAGGATACGAGCAGTACTTC
NA | NA | TRBJ2-1 | TRBV6-4 | CASSFSPGGEQFF | TGTGCCAGCAGTTTCTCCCCCGGGGGTGAGCAGTTCTTC
NA | TRBD2 | TRBJ2-1 | TRBV28 | CASGSTSGIYNEQFF | TGTGCCAGCGGTTCTACTAGCGGAATTTACAATGAGCAGTTCTTC
once | TRBD1 | TRBJ2-4 | TRBV7-9 | CASSLRAGGQGINIQYF | TGTGCCAGCAGCTTAAGGGCCGGGGGACAGGGAATAAACATTCAGTACTTC
NA | TRBD1 | TRBJ2-1 | TRBV11-1 | CASSGDSYNEQFF | TGTGCCAGCAGCGGGGACAGTTACAATGAGCAGTTCTTC
NA | NA | TRBJ2-1 | TRBV11-2 | CASSLPPGVNYYNEQFF | TGTGCCAGCAGCTTGCCCCCCGGGGTCAACTACTACAATGAGCAGTTCTTC
NA | TRBD1 | TRBJ1-1 | TRBV28 | CASSRDRGPTEAFF | TGTGCCAGCAGCAGGGACAGGGGGCCTACTGAAGCTTTCTTT
NA | NA | TRBJ1-3 | TRBV4-1 | CASSQEAPELFSGNTIYF | TGCGCCAGCAGCCAAGAAGCCCCTGAACTGTTCTCTGGAAACACCATATATTTT
NA | TRBD1 | TRBJ1-1 | TRBV28 | CASSFGQGAFF | TGTGCCAGCAGCTTCGGACAGGGAGCTTTCTTT
NA | TRBD1 | TRBJ2-2 | TRBV25-1 | CASSDYRGPGELFF | TGTGCCAGCAGTGACTACAGGGGGCCCGGGGAGCTGTTTTTT
once | TRBD2 | TRBJ2-7 | TRBV28 | CASTAGGGRYEQYF | TGTGCCAGCACCGCCGGGGGGGGCAGGTACGAGCAGTACTTC
NA | TRBD1 | TRBJ1-1 | TRBV14 | CASSLFLGTANTEAFF | TGTGCCAGCAGCCTTTTCCTAGGGACAGCGAACACTGAAGCTTTCTTT
NA | NA | TRBJ2-7 | TRBV18 | CASSPLRPGSGRFNEQYF | TGTGCCAGCTCACCCCTCCGCCCGGGGTCCGGGAGATTCAACGAGCAGTACTTC
NA | NA | TRBJ1-2 | TRBV27 | CASSFKAGYGYTF | TGTGCCAGCAGTTTCAAGGCAGGCTATGGCTACACCTTC
NA | NA | TRBJ2-3 | TRBV27 | CASSLGQGRGDTQYF | TGTGCCAGCAGTTTGGGCCAGGGGAGAGGGGATACGCAGTATTTT
once | NA | TRBJ2-1 | TRBV10-2 | CASSEMREQFF | TGCGCCAGCAGTGAGATGAGAGAGCAGTTCTTC
NA | TRBD1 | TRBJ2-7 | TRBV7-9 | CASSFGGQGGLYEQYF | TGTGCCAGCAGCTTCGGGGGACAGGGAGGTTTGTACGAGCAGTACTTC
once | NA | TRBJ1-4 | TRBV15 | CATSRGRQPQVSGKLFF | TGTGCCACCAGCAGGGGTCGACAGCCTCAGGTCTCCGGAAAACTGTTTTTT
NA | TRBD1 | TRBJ1-4 | TRBV6-6 | CASRRDSSNEKLFF | TGTGCCAGCAGACGGGACAGCTCTAATGAAAAACTGTTTTTT
NA | TRBD1 | TRBJ1-4 | TRBV6-5 | CASSKGQSNEKLFF | TGTGCCAGCAGCAAGGGACAGTCTAATGAAAAACTGTTTTTT
NA | TRBD2 | TRBJ2-6 | TRBV27 | CASSLRGGGANVLTF | TGTGCCAGCAGTTTACGGGGGGGAGGGGCCAACGTCCTGACTTTC
once | TRBD2 | TRBJ2-1 | TRBV7-2 | CASSLASGSGNEQFF | TGTGCCAGCAGCTTAGCTAGCGGGAGTGGAAATGAGCAGTTCTTC
NA | TRBD1 | TRBJ1-1 | TRBV6-6 | CASSLESLQGGTEAFF | TGTGCCAGCAGCTTAGAATCCCTCCAGGGGGGCACTGAAGCTTTCTTT
once | NA | TRBJ2-2 | TRBV7-2 | CASSLGWPGELFF | TGTGCCAGCAGCCTCGGGTGGCCCGGGGAGCTGTTTTTT
NA | TRBD1 | TRBJ1-1 | TRBV15 | CATSRDRTGSRTEAFF | TGTGCCACCAGCAGAGATCGGACAGGGTCGAGGACTGAAGCTTTCTTT
NA | TRBD2 | TRBJ2-5 | TRBV7-3 | CASSLSIAGGLRETQYF | TGTGCCAGCAGCTTATCAATAGCGGGAGGCCTCAGGGAGACCCAGTACTTC
NA | TRBD2 | TRBJ2-5 | TRBV5-1 | CASRPTSGRPETQYF | TGCGCCAGCAGACCGACTAGCGGGAGGCCGGAGACCCAGTACTTC
NA | NA | TRBJ1-5 | TRBV11-2 | CASSLAGDSKQPQHF | TGTGCCAGCAGCTTAGCGGGTGACAGCAAGCAGCCCCAGCATTTT
NA | NA | TRBJ1-4 | TRBV29-1 | CSVEERTATNEKLFF | TGCAGCGTTGAGGAGCGGACAGCAACTAATGAAAAACTGTTTTTT
NA | NA | TRBJ2-3 | TRBV18 | CASSQVPDTQYF | TGTGCCAGCTCCCAGGTTCCAGATACGCAGTATTTT
NA | TRBD1 | TRBJ1-4 | TRBV5-3 | CATPRFPGGSEKLFF | TGTGCCACCCCAAGATTCCCAGGGGGCTCTGAAAAACTGTTTTTT
NA | TRBD1 | TRBJ1-1 | TRBV2 | CASAGLDRGTEAFF | TGTGCCAGCGCCGGGCTCGACAGGGGTACTGAAGCTTTCTTT
NA | TRBD2 | TRBJ2-3 | TRBV16 | CASSHSGVTDTQYF | TGTGCCAGCAGCCACAGCGGGGTCACAGATACGCAGTATTTT
NA | TRBD2 | TRBJ2-5 | TRBV11-2 | CASQLTSGRGEQYF | TGTGCCAGCCAACTGACTAGCGGGAGGGGAGAGCAGTACTTC
NA | NA | TRBJ1-2 | TRBV28 | CASSSRGGTIANYGYTF | TGTGCCAGCAGCTCCCGCGGAGGAACGATAGCTAACTATGGCTACACCTTC
NA | NA | TRBJ1-2 | TRBV2 | CASSPRQVYGYTF | TGTGCCAGCAGTCCTAGACAGGTCTATGGCTACACCTTC
NA | NA | TRBJ2-5 | TRBV9 | CASSVGANVFRETQYF | TGTGCCAGCAGCGTAGGGGCCAACGTCTTTCGGGAGACCCAGTACTTC
NA | NA | TRBJ2-1 | TRBV4-1 | CASSPDRYNEQFF | TGCGCCAGCAGCCCCGACAGATACAATGAGCAGTTCTTC
NA | NA | TRBJ1-3 | TRBV5-6 | CASSFAREDTIYF | TGTGCCAGCAGCTTTGCTCGGGAAGACACCATATATTTT
NA | TRBD2 | TRBJ2-2 | TRBV15 | CATLGGGGNTGELFF | TGTGCCACCCTAGGCGGGGGTGGGAACACCGGGGAGCTGTTTTTT
NA | NA | TRBJ2-5 | TRBV27 | CASSRSGQETQYF | TGTGCCAGCAGTCGAAGCGGACAAGAGACCCAGTACTTC
NA | NA | TRBJ1-1 | TRBV28 | CASSLRVGGSTEAFF | TGTGCCAGCAGTTTAAGGGTCGGAGGGAGCACTGAAGCTTTCTTT
NA | NA | TRBJ2-2 | TRBV4-3 | CASSQGRLANTGELFF | TGCGCCAGCAGCCAAGGTAGACTAGCGAACACCGGGGAGCTGTTTTTT
NA | NA | TRBJ1-1 | TRBV7-9 | CASSLTLNTEAFF | TGTGCCAGCAGCTTAACATTGAACACTGAAGCTTTCTTT
NA | NA | TRBJ2-7 | TRBV6-1 | CASSPRDTYSYEQYF | TGTGCCAGCAGCCCCCGGGACACCTACTCCTACGAGCAGTACTTC
few | NA | TRBJ1-1 | TRBV12-5 | CASGFWSGLNTEAFF | TGTGCTAGTGGTTTTTGGTCAGGATTGAACACTGAAGCTTTCTTT
NA | NA | TRBJ1-2 | TRBV6-1 | CASSVRGYDGYTF | TGTGCCAGCAGTGTTCGGGGGTACGATGGCTACACCTTC
NA | TRBD1 | TRBJ2-3 | TRBV7-9 | CASSRGTAEGQYF | TGTGCCAGCAGCCGAGGGACAGCAGAAGGGCAGTATTTT
NA | NA | TRBJ2-1 | TRBV6-4 | CASRATQYRGYNEQFF | TGTGCCAGCAGGGCAACGCAGTATAGGGGCTACAATGAGCAGTTCTTC
NA | NA | TRBJ1-1 | TRBV2 | CASSVHRVYNEAFF | TGTGCCAGCAGTGTCCACAGGGTCTACAATGAAGCTTTCTTT
NA | NA | TRBJ1-2 | TRBV6-1 | CASSEGGLYGYTF | TGTGCCAGCAGTGAAGGGGGCCTCTATGGCTACACCTTC
once | NA | TRBJ2-2 | TRBV10-3 | CAISGTPLWEIDGELFF | TGTGCCATCAGTGGTACCCCCCTCTGGGAGATCGACGGGGAGCTGTTTTTT